The present TCR beta chain was sequenced within a study of type 1 regulatory T cells (dated by TCRdb to the early 2020s). Notes on the research overall: An in vitro protocol by which a Tr1-enriched, alloantigen-specific CD4 T cell product named T-allo10 was generated was characterized in the study. T-allo10 was being evaluated clinically in patients with hematological malignancies who were receiving allogeneic hematopoietic stem cell transplantation. General conclusions and limits of the study: A more restricted TCR repertoire was observed in Tr1 cells than in non-Tr1 cells, and this restriction was interpreted in the study as alloantigen-induced clonal expansion.

This clonotype showed up just once. Its cognate antigen has yet to be identified. No base qualities exist here, and no much larger clone lies one base off it. One read is thin evidence. The instrument was an Illumina MiSeq. TCRdb took the public reads, trimmed them with fastp at Q25, ran MiXCR for clone calling and kept in-frame beta chains. When rows share a CDR3 protein, they turn into one entry using the most common DNA and genes. In all, the sample holds just under 65,000 distinct CDR3 sequences, and approximately 50% of those were seen once. Of the sample, roughly 2.2% is held by the ten largest clones. The trim is 5 bases for V and 7 bases for J, with a gap of 18 bases between the germline ends. According to the germline V gene (reference sequence), CDR1 reads DFQATT and CDR2 reads SNEGSKA. The CDR3, cysteine through phenylalanine, is 14 amino acids long. Solely the CDR3 DNA is kept, with 42 bases framed from the first base.

This receptor was taken from a human donor in good health. The sequence links TRBV20-1 to TRBJ1-5, with the D gene not confidently named. Sequencing input: cultured non-Tr1 T cells, either the whole culture or a sorted T cell fraction (not recorded which). According to the study, the label for this sample's cell subset or site signals: non-Tr1 population from the T-allo10 product. The bases are TGCAGTGCTGCAGGACCGGCATTTAGCCAGCCCCAGCATTTT. The resulting protein is CSAAGPAFSQPQHF.